The 21 T cell receptor beta chains reported below all come from one sample, sequenced in a study of Graves' ophthalmopathy and Graves' hyperthyroidism. From RNA, the CDR3 regions of TCR beta chains were amplified and sequenced. The library came from an HTBI-primed first-round RT-PCR and a second-round multiplex PCR. Using its own MiXCR run on the multiplex PCR reads, TCRdb lists one record per CDR3 protein. The data show about 390,000 distinct CDR3 sequences, approximately 15% seen once. The sequenced sample consisted of peripheral blood. The receptors stem from a woman in her late teens or twenties with stable Graves' hyperthyroidism.

This clonotype has just a few counts. V gene TRBV24-1 combines with J gene TRBJ2-2; D is perhaps TRBD2 (5 bases). Trimming took off 9 bases at V and 0 bases at J, with 16 bases between the two ends. CDR3 length: 16 amino acids. Per germline, CDR1 KGHDR and CDR2 SFDVKD. The CDR3 sequence is CATSGGGTTNTGELFF. CDR3 bases: TGTGCCACCTCTGGAGGCGGCACCACGAACACCGGGGAGCTGTTTTTT.

This clonotype was seen at least ten times. This chain links TRBV29-1 with TRBJ1-1; D gene unclear. V lost 3 bases and J lost 7, with 18 bases in between. This CDR3 has 14 residues. In germline, CDR1 is SQVTM, CDR2 ANQGSEA. The CDR3 DNA sequence: TGCAGCGTTGACTCAAGAGGGCTCGGCGGTGAAGCTTTCTTT. It specifies CSVDSRGLGGEAFF.

This clonotype was seen ten or more times. The chain couples TRBV7-9 to TRBJ1-6; the match to TRBD1 covers 10 bases. The V segment lost 3 bases and the J segment 7 bases; nucleotides outside the gene matches: 3. Germline V lookup: CDR1 SEHNR, CDR2 FQNEAQ (reference sequence). There are 15 residues in the CDR3. CDR3 residues: CASSFQGQGNSPLHF. The CDR3 nucleotides read TGTGCCAGCAGCTTCCAGGGACAGGGGAATTCACCCCTCCACTTT.

This clonotype has at least ten counts. The J gene is TRBJ1-1, the V gene TRBV7-2; D call uncertain. The CDR3 spans 14 residues. CDR1 and CDR2 (germline): SGHTA, FQGNSA. Trimming removed 3 bases from V and 0 bases from J, with 8 bases in between. The CDR3 is CASSFGPMNTEAFF. CDR3 bases: TGTGCCAGCAGCTTTGGACCGATGAACACTGAAGCTTTCTTT.

This clonotype was seen many times. V is TRBV6-2 or TRBV6-3 and J is TRBJ1-2; 8 bases map to TRBD1. Looked up from germline, CDR1 is MNHEY and CDR2 is SVGEGT. The V segment lost 2 bases and the J segment 3 bases; nucleotides outside the gene matches: 11. This CDR3 contains 17 residues. DNA for the CDR3: TGTGCCAGCAGTTACCCGGGGCGGGACAGGATCTACTATGGCTACACCTTC. It specifies CASSYPGRDRIYYGYTF.

This clonotype has ten or more counts. The rearrangement links TRBV24-1 to TRBJ1-2, with 9 bases fitting TRBD1. The CDR3 is made up of 14 amino acids. CDR1 and CDR2 from the germline V gene are KGHDR and SFDVKD. Unmatched junction bases numbered 6, after V lost 5 bases and J lost 6 bases. The CDR3 loop is CATSGKGQGNGYTF. DNA for the CDR3: TGTGCCACCAGTGGTAAGGGACAGGGAAATGGCTACACCTTC.

This clonotype was recorded many times. This chain links TRBV24-1 with TRBJ2-7; 10 positions agree with TRBD1. V dropped 2 bases and J dropped 6; count of bases not matched to a gene: 6. This CDR3 is 15 amino acids long. Germline V lookup: CDR1 KGHDR, CDR2 SFDVKD. CDR3 amino acids: CATSDSGTGDPEQYF. For the CDR3, the DNA is TGTGCCACCAGTGATTCCGGGACAGGGGATCCCGAGCAGTACTTC.

This clonotype was recorded many times. This chain uses TRBV6-2 or TRBV6-3 with TRBJ1-2; 12 bases agree with TRBD1. The CDR3 contains 15 residues. The germline V gene encodes CDR1 MNHEY and CDR2 SVGEGT. V trimming: 4 bases; J trimming: 5 bases; junction bases outside the gene matches: 5. As DNA, the CDR3 is TGTGCCAGCAGTTCGGGACAGGGGGCGAGATATGGCTACACCTTC. This codes for CASSSGQGARYGYTF.

The chain employs TRBV18 and TRBJ2-4, with D possibly being TRBD1 (6 bases). V dropped 2 bases and J dropped 0 bases, with 20 bases sitting between them. The CDR3 has 19 amino acids. The germline V gene has CDR1 KGHSH and CDR2 LQKENI. DNA for the CDR3: TGTGCCAGCTCACCATTGGAAACAGGGTTAGGGGGAGCCAAAAACATTCAGTACTTC. Protein product: CASSPLETGLGGAKNIQYF. The whole variable domain, remainder taken from reference TRBV18 and TRBJ2-4, is NAGVMQNPRHLVRRRGQEARLRCSPMKGHSHVYWYRQLPEEGLKFMVYLQKENIIDESGMPKERFSAEFPKEGPSILRIQQVVRGDSAAYFCASSPLETGLGGAKNIQYFGAGTRLSVL.

This clonotype was observed a single time. The rearrangement uses TRBV12-3 or TRBV12-4 and TRBJ1-1, with 8 bases aligning to TRBD1. The CDR3 runs 14 residues. Losses at the gene ends were 5 bases for V and 2 bases for J; bases not matched to a gene: 4. The CDR3 nucleotides are TGTGCCAGCAGTCCCGCAGGGGGCAACACTGAAGCTTTCTTT. The encoded protein is CASSPAGGNTEAFF.

This clonotype was seen repeatedly, ten times or more. The J gene is TRBJ1-1, the V gene TRBV27; D gene uncertain. Germline V gives CDR1 MNHEY, CDR2 SMNVEV (reference sequence). V gave up 6 bases and J gave up 1 base, with 3 bases separating them. The CDR3 has 11 amino acids. The CDR3 reads CASRTNTEAFF. CDR3 nucleotide sequence: TGTGCCAGCAGGACGAACACTGAAGCTTTCTTT.

The chain uses TRBV2 and TRBJ2-6; D may be TRBD1 (6 bases). Trimming removed 5 bases at V and 0 bases at J, with 14 bases between. The CDR3 is 17 residues long. CDR1 is SNHLY, CDR2 FYNNEI, per germline. The CDR3 bases are TGTGCCAGCAGTCCTGACAGGACCCTCTCTGGGGCCAACGTCCTGACTTTC. It codes for CASSPDRTLSGANVLTF.

This clonotype has at least ten counts. At one of its ends the junction is not consistent with the germline gene, which may arise from a read error. V and J are TRBV5-1 and TRBJ1-2; 8 bases fit TRBD1. The CDR3 sequence is 13 residues long. The germline V gene encodes CDR1 SGHRS and CDR2 YFSETQ. CDR3 coding DNA: TGTGCCAGCAGTCCAGGGGGCGCAGGTGGCTACACCTTC. Protein sequence: CASSPGGAGGYTF.

There are many counts of this clonotype. V usage is TRBV11-2 and J usage is TRBJ2-5; possibly TRBD2 for D (5 bases). This CDR3 has 15 amino acids. CDR1 is SGHAT, CDR2 FQNNGV, per germline. The V and J ends lost 4 bases and 5 bases respectively, with 17 bases between them. CDR3 sequence (DNA): TGTGCCAGCAGCTCCGTTCTGTCGGGGATCGAGACCCAGTACTTC. This sequence encodes CASSSVLSGIETQYF. The full variable domain, completed using reference TRBV11-2 and TRBJ2-5, is EAGVAQSPRYKIIEKRQSVAFWCNPISGHATLYWYQQILGQGPKLLIQFQNNGVVDDSQLPKDRFSAERLKGVDSTLKIQPAKLEDSAVYLCASSSVLSGIETQYFGPGTRLLVL.

This clonotype was detected ten times or more. Here the CDR3 DNA reads TGCAGTGTCCACCGACCGGGAGGATCCTACGAGCAGTACTTC. It is translated as CSVHRPGGSYEQYF. The genes are TRBV20-1 and TRBJ2-7; TRBD2 aligns across 7 bases. The CDR3 length is 14 residues. Germline V gene sequence: CDR1 DFQATT, CDR2 SNEGSKA (reference sequence). V lost 7 bases, J lost 1 base, and 10 bases stayed unmatched.

Here the CDR3 reads CASSMLARRLAKNIQYF. The CDR3 region has the DNA TGTGCCAGCTCAATGTTGGCTCGGAGACTAGCCAAAAACATTCAGTACTTC. The chain couples TRBV18 to TRBJ2-4; D not resolved. The V end lost 5 bases, the J end lost 0 bases, and 17 bases lay between the germline ends. The germline V gene has CDR1 KGHSH and CDR2 LQKENI. This CDR3 spans 17 amino acids. The entire variable domain, with the rest obtained from reference TRBV18 and TRBJ2-4, is as follows: NAGVMQNPRHLVRRRGQEARLRCSPMKGHSHVYWYRQLPEEGLKFMVYLQKENIIDESGMPKERFSAEFPKEGPSILRIQQVVRGDSAAYFCASSMLARRLAKNIQYFGAGTRLSVL.

Note on this clonotype: It may be a read error: a sequence one base away is much more abundant. This chain joins TRBV12-3 or TRBV12-4 and TRBJ1-5; weak D call: TRBD1 (5 bases). There are 15 residues in the CDR3. The ends were cut back, 2 bases at V and 4 bases at J, with 12 bases in the middle. The CDR3: CASSLRGFVNQPQHF. The CDR3 DNA reads as TGTGCCAGCAGTTTACGGGGGTTCGTAAATCAGCCCCAGCATTTT.

The CDR3 region has the DNA TGCGCCAGCAGCCTGGATGTGACTATCGGGTCCTACGAGCAGTACTTC. Its translation is CASSLDVTIGSYEQYF. The V call is TRBV5-1, the J call TRBJ2-7, with D possibly matching TRBD2 (5 bases). V gave up 4 bases and J gave up 1 base, with 18 bases separating them. Looked up from germline, CDR1 is SGHRS and CDR2 is YFSETQ. CDR3 length equals 16 residues.

At least ten counts were recorded for this clonotype. V and J are TRBV19 and TRBJ1-2; D unclear. V was clipped by 1 base and J by 7 bases, with 7 bases between them. Germline CDR1 and CDR2: LNHDA and SQIVND (reference sequence). The CDR3 has 12 amino acids. The CDR3 reads CASSIVGSGYTF. In DNA, the CDR3 is TGTGCCAGTAGTATAGTGGGATCTGGCTACACCTTC. The complete variable domain, with remaining parts taken from reference TRBV19 and TRBJ1-2, reads DGGITQSPKYLFRKEGQNVTLSCEQNLNHDAMYWYRQDPGQGLRLIYYSQIVNDFQKGDIAEGYSVSREKKESFPLTVTSAQKNPTAFYLCASSIVGSGYTFGSGTRLTVV.

This clonotype was seen repeatedly, ten times or more. The chain couples TRBV12-3 or TRBV12-4 to TRBJ2-7; D is unclear. Trimming took 6 bases from V and 3 from J, leaving 9 bases between them. This CDR3 spans 12 amino acids. The CDR3 loop reads CASRSSDYEQYF. CDR3 in DNA: TGTGCCAGCAGATCTTCGGACTACGAGCAGTACTTC.

This clonotype occurred a few times. The chain links TRBV3-1 to TRBJ2-4, with 8 bases matching TRBD2. This CDR3 contains 17 residues. Germline loops: CDR1 LGHDT, CDR2 YNNKEL (reference sequence). J gave up 2 bases and V 4 bases, and 10 bases lay outside the gene matches. The CDR3 sequence: CASSLVAGGQTKNIQYF. The CDR3, as DNA: TGTGCCAGCAGCCTAGTGGCGGGGGGCCAGACCAAAAACATTCAGTACTTC. Supplemented by reference TRBV3-1 and TRBJ2-4, the full variable domain reads DTAVSQTPKYLVTQMGNDKSIKCEQNLGHDTMYWYKQDSKKFLKIMFSYNNKELIINETVPNRFSPKSPDKAHLNLHINSLELGDSAVYFCASSLVAGGQTKNIQYFGAGTRLSVL.